This T cell receptor beta chain was found in a study of vaccination and CD4 T cells after COVID-19. Sequencing of the DNA from cultured CD4+ T cells was carried out with the Oncomine TCR Beta short-read assay. TCRdb passed the PCR reads through MiXCR, listing each CDR3 protein once. The sample consists of approximately 10,000 distinct CDR3 sequences, approximately 55% of them appearing once. A remark on this clonotype: Its specificity is not known.

As for treatment: approximately nine-day PBMC culture with coronavirus spike peptide pools or control peptides (ViraFEST assay). Material: CD4+ T cells from blood, cultured in vitro. This TCR derives from a human donor who had recovered from COVID-19.

CDR3 sequence (DNA): TGTGCCAGCAGCTTTCAACAGGGGGGTAAGAATGAGCAGTTCTTC. Its translation: CASSFQQGGKNEQFF. The rearrangement uses TRBV7-9 and TRBJ2-1, with 8 nucleotides matching TRBD1. In germline, CDR1 is SEHNR, CDR2 FQNEAQ (reference sequence). The CDR3 extends over 15 amino acids. Unmatched junction bases numbered 8, after V lost 3 bases and J lost 7 bases.